This note documents a single T cell receptor beta chain sequence. Its antigen is not known. The germline gives CDR1 SEHNR, CDR2 FQNEAQ (reference sequence). Trimming took 4 bases from V and 8 from J, leaving 9 bases between them. The CDR3 length is 12 residues. This sample stems from a study of T cell responses to AZD1222 COVID-19 vaccine. Broader study findings: Spike-specific TCR breadth and depth grew following two AZD1222 doses. The donors showed a predominance of white British ancestry and of females, with possible underestimation of clonal diversity.

The protocol was immunoSEQ multiplex PCR, while the TCRdb copy is restricted to in-frame clones and leaves out a portion. The table lists 100,000 or so clones, approximately 93% of them singletons. The sequence was obtained from an adult in good health. This chain joins TRBV7-9 and TRBJ1-5, with TRBD1 as a possible D gene (5 bases). Here the sequenced sample was peripheral blood, taken on day 0 of AZD1222 vaccination. The CDR3 protein is CASSSPGEPQHF. CDR3 DNA sequence: TGTGCCAGCAGCTCCCCGGGGGAGCCCCAGCATTTT.